These 6 T cell receptor beta chains were all obtained from the same sample, sequenced in a study of blood T cell repertoires in COVID-19. Repertoires were generated with immunoSEQ multiplex PCR, while TCRdb's copy carries only in-frame clones and drops some. The sample has fewer than 300,000 clones; about 89% are singletons. The sequencing sample was made of peripheral blood. All receptors derive from a man aged 35-49 years who had recovered from COVID-19.

The gene calls are TRBV4-3 and TRBJ2-1; D remains ambiguous. Germline loops: CDR1 LGHNA, CDR2 YSLEER. Trimming took 0 bases from V and 5 from J, leaving 11 bases between them. The CDR3 sequence is 15 residues long. The CDR3 is CASSQEAGSHNEQFF. CDR3 nucleotides: TGCGCCAGCAGCCAAGAGGCAGGTTCGCACAATGAGCAGTTCTTC.

The chain combines TRBV5-1 with TRBJ2-3, with 8 bases fitting TRBD2. V dropped 4 bases and J dropped 2; count of bases not matched to a gene: 12. CDR1 is SGHRS, CDR2 YFSETQ, per germline. This CDR3 spans 17 amino acids. The DNA of the CDR3 is TGCGCCAGCAGCCCCCCCCGTGGCGGGGGGTTCACAGATACGCAGTATTTT. Translated: CASSPPRGGGFTDTQYF. Full variable domain (missing parts from reference TRBV5-1 and TRBJ2-3): KAGVTQTPRYLIKTRGQQVTLSCSPISGHRSVSWYQQTPGQGLQFLFEYFSETQRNKGNFPGRFSGRQFSNSRSEMNVSTLELGDSALYLCASSPPRGGGFTDTQYFGPGTRLTVL.

This chain uses TRBV2 with TRBJ2-7; D is perhaps TRBD1 (5 bases). V lost 6 bases and J lost 4, with 10 bases in between. Germline V gives CDR1 SNHLY, CDR2 FYNNEI. The CDR3 is made up of 12 amino acids. CDR3 loop: CASRKTVYEQYF. The CDR3 DNA follows: TGTGCCAGCAGAAAGACAGTTTACGAGCAGTACTTC.

The rearrangement links TRBV16 to TRBJ1-2; unclear D gene. Germline values: CDR1 KGHSY, CDR2 FQNENV. CDR3 length: 14 amino acids. The V and J ends lost 8 bases and 0 bases respectively, with 13 bases between them. CDR3 nucleotides: TGTGCCAGCGCCGGGGATTCTCCTAACTATGGCTACACCTTC. Protein product: CASAGDSPNYGYTF.

The V call is TRBV9, the J call TRBJ2-6, with D possibly TRBD1 on 5 matching bases. Per the germline V gene, CDR1 is SGDLS and CDR2 is YYNGEE. Trimming left V 2 bases short and J 4 bases short, with 13 bases between. The CDR3 runs 16 residues. This chain's CDR3 is CASSVQGLPGANVLTF. The CDR3, as DNA: TGTGCCAGCAGCGTGCAGGGTCTCCCCGGGGCCAACGTCCTGACTTTC.

This chain uses TRBV5-1 with TRBJ1-2, with TRBD1 as a possible D gene (6 bases). Between the trimmed V and J ends, which lost 3 bases and 4 bases, there was a span of 16 bases. The CDR3 is made up of 15 amino acids. Germline values: CDR1 SGHRS, CDR2 YFSETQ. CDR3 sequence (DNA): TGCGCCAGCAGCTCCATGACAGGCAGGGGCTATGGCTACACCTTC. This translates into CASSSMTGRGYGYTF.